This T cell receptor (beta chain) was obtained from a study of blood T cells in healthy people across ages. The study's findings and limits: A greater number of naive CD4+ cells and higher diversity distinguished long-lived donors from aged donors.

About this clonotype: Antigen unknown.

V gave up 3 bases and J gave up 3 bases; unmatched junction bases: 5. This CDR3 is built from 15 residues. A second PCR of 7 to 11 cycles used a sample-barcoded 5' primer and a J-beta primer mix. Every sample produced at least 3 million CDR3-containing paired-end reads. TCRdb recomputed calls from the 5' RACE reads with MiXCR, one row per CDR3 protein. This sample yields about 800,000 distinct CDR3 sequences, of which roughly 64% are seen a single time; 20% to 25% belongs to the top ten. With each sample, at least 5.5 micrograms of total RNA were extracted. The sequenced material came from blood. The receptor was isolated from a man aged 30-40 years in good health. J is TRBJ2-7 and V is TRBV12-3 or TRBV12-4; 10 bases fit TRBD1. For the CDR3, the DNA is TGTGCCAGCAGTTTCAGAGGGACAGGGGACTACGAGCAGTACTTC. Translated, it gives CASSFRGTGDYEQYF.